This T cell receptor beta chain derives from a study of monozygotic twins with inflammatory bowel disease. The blood volume drawn from each donor was 2 to 3 ml. The CDR3 is 13 residues long. CDR1 SGDLS and CDR2 YYNGEE come from the germline V gene. Overall study results and limits: Differences in immunosuppressive treatment may have been a source of added variability in patient repertoires.

In the case of this clonotype: No antigen is known for it.

TCRdb reanalyzed the 5' RACE reads and collapses them to one entry per CDR3 protein, without DNA. The sample data list 150,000 to 200,000 distinct CDR3 sequences. The clonotype was recovered from a human donor with ulcerative colitis or Crohn's disease, or a healthy co-twin of an affected twin (not recorded which). This chain links TRBV9 with TRBJ2-7; the D call of TRBD2 rests on TCRdb alone, since no DNA is present to check it. Sequenced input: blood. This chain's CDR3 is CASSTLTSSEQYF.